These 10 T cell receptor beta chains originate from one sample sequenced in a study of cytomegalovirus exposure and HLA in healthy donors. PCR employed 60 Vbeta and 13 Jbeta primers. The assay was immunoSEQ multiplex PCR, and TCRdb's table has in-frame clones only and misses some. The data contain fewer than 250,000 clones, 70% to 80% of them seen just once; the ten biggest clones take up 1.5% to 2%. The sample consisted of PBMCs. These receptors came from a woman aged 25-40 years in good health and CMV-seronegative.

The chain combines TRBV30 with TRBJ1-3; D unclear. Trimming pared 1 base from V and 4 bases from J, leaving 2 bases between. CDR3 length equals 11 residues. Germline V lookup: CDR1 GTSNPN, CDR2 SVGIG (reference sequence). CDR3 sequence: CAWSAGNTIYF. The CDR3 nucleotides read TGTGCCTGGAGTGCGGGAAACACCATATATTTT.

The chain combines TRBV2 with TRBJ1-4; 8 bases fit TRBD1. The V gene's germline CDR1 is SNHLY and CDR2 FYNNEI. The V segment lost 5 bases and the J segment 3 bases; nucleotides outside the gene matches: 2. CDR3 length: 14 amino acids. The CDR3 coding sequence is TGTGCCAGCAGTAGGACAGGGCCTAATGAAAAACTGTTTTTT. The encoded protein is CASSRTGPNEKLFF.

This clone was observed a single time. The chain carries TRBV11-3 and TRBJ1-3; D is undetermined. There are 16 residues in the CDR3. Germline CDR1 SGHNT, CDR2 YENEEA. V lost 5 bases to trimming and J lost 0 bases, with 14 bases between them. This CDR3 is CASSPRTASSGNTIYF. In DNA, the CDR3 is TGTGCCAGCAGCCCCCGGACTGCGAGCTCTGGAAACACCATATATTTT.

This rearrangement joins TRBV18 to TRBJ1-4; D perhaps matches TRBD1 (6 bases). CDR3 length equals 18 residues. V was clipped by 3 bases and J by 7 bases, with 24 bases between them. In germline, CDR1 is KGHSH, CDR2 LQKENI. The CDR3 here is CASSPGPLQGSRGEKLFF. The CDR3 DNA sequence: TGTGCCAGCTCACCGGGCCCCTTACAGGGATCGAGGGGTGAAAAACTGTTTTTT. The full variable domain, in which reference TRBV18 and TRBJ1-4 provide the parts outside the CDR3, is NAGVMQNPRHLVRRRGQEARLRCSPMKGHSHVYWYRQLPEEGLKFMVYLQKENIIDESGMPKERFSAEFPKEGPSILRIQQVVRGDSAAYFCASSPGPLQGSRGEKLFFGSGTQLSVL.

The chain carries TRBV2 and TRBJ1-1; TRBD1 aligns across 7 bases. The germline V gene has CDR1 SNHLY and CDR2 FYNNEI. The V gene end was trimmed by 5 bases and the J gene end by 5 bases; junction bases not matched to a gene: 8. There are 14 residues in the CDR3. The CDR3 here is CASSNDRAGTEAFF. The CDR3 DNA sequence: TGTGCCAGCAGTAATGACAGGGCCGGAACTGAAGCTTTCTTT.

The V and J genes are TRBV6-6 and TRBJ1-5; no clear D. V lost 5 bases and J lost 4, with 15 bases in between. Looked up from germline, CDR1 is MNHNY and CDR2 is SVGAGI (reference sequence). CDR3 length equals 15 residues. In DNA, the CDR3 is TGTGCCAGCAGTCCCGGTCGGAGACTTAATCAGCCCCAGCATTTT. The encoded protein is CASSPGRRLNQPQHF.

Notes on this clone: The identical CDR3 is also encoded by other nucleotide sequences in the sample. This CDR3 reads CASSPRLATFSYEQYF. The CDR3 DNA reads as TGTGCCAGCAGTCCCCGTCTAGCGACTTTCTCCTACGAGCAGTACTTC. V usage is TRBV25-1 and J usage is TRBJ2-7, with D perhaps matching TRBD2 (6 bases). CDR3 length: 16 residues. V lost 5 bases and J 0 bases, leaving 17 bases between the germline ends. Germline CDR1 reads MGHDK; CDR2 reads SYGVNS.

V is TRBV19 and J is TRBJ2-6, with 7 bases matching TRBD2. The V gene's germline CDR1 is LNHDA and CDR2 SQIVND (reference sequence). The V segment lost 10 bases and the J segment 0 bases; nucleotides outside the gene matches: 18. The CDR3 contains 19 residues. This chain's CDR3 is CATKAPGGGKSSGANVLTF. The CDR3 DNA is TGTGCCACGAAGGCTCCGGGCGGGGGAAAAAGCTCTGGGGCCAACGTCCTGACTTTC.

This clone showed up just a few times. The V call is TRBV7-9, the J call TRBJ2-5; TRBD2 agrees at 14 bases. The CDR3 length is 15 residues. CDR1 is SEHNR, CDR2 FQNEAQ, per germline (reference sequence). V shed 5 bases and J 6 bases; nucleotides not matched to a gene: 5. DNA for the CDR3: TGTGCCAGCAGCACCGGACTAGCGGGAGGACAGACCCAGTACTTC. Protein product: CASSTGLAGGQTQYF.

The V and J genes are TRBV4-2 and TRBJ1-2; unclear D gene. Germline loops: CDR1 LGHNA, CDR2 YNFKEQ. This CDR3 contains 13 residues. Trimming cost V 1 base and J 7 bases, with 10 bases left between them. The CDR3 sequence: CASSQVFAGGYTF. In DNA, the CDR3 is TGTGCCAGCAGCCAAGTATTCGCGGGTGGCTACACCTTC.